This T cell receptor beta chain was profiled in a study of T cell responses to AZD1222 COVID-19 vaccine. The CDR3 has 16 residues. The germline V gene has CDR1 KGHSH and CDR2 LQKENI. The junction had 8 bases not matched to a gene; V was cut back by 5 bases and J by 6 bases. Pooled samples include second doses given at about 4 or 12 weeks. Study observations and caveats: Baseline seropositives among AZD1222 recipients totaled only five to seven. Clonal diversity was possibly underestimated, and white British individuals and females predominated among donors.

This clone was detected once. The antigen is not known. TCRdb's copy holds only in-frame clones and misses some; the assay was immunoSEQ multiplex PCR. Among about 110,000 clones listed, about 90% were seen once. The chain recombines TRBV18 with TRBJ2-3; 13 bases map to TRBD2. The clonotype comes from an adult who received the AZD1222 COVID-19 vaccine. The material was peripheral blood, obtained 28 days after the second AZD1222 dose. The CDR3 sequence is CASSTMETSGRDTQYF. Written as DNA, the CDR3 is TGTGCCAGCTCAACGATGGAGACTAGCGGGAGGGATACGCAGTATTTT.